These 27 T cell receptor beta chains share one sample of origin, sequenced in a study of naive and memory T cell subsets. TCR cDNA received a 3' ligated oligonucleotide that carried a UMI. Ligated cDNA underwent four rounds of PCR with nested alpha and beta constant region primers and SP2. MiXCR was run by TCRdb on the 5' RACE reads, yielding one entry per CDR3 protein. The data contain about 60,000 distinct CDR3 sequences, around 8% of them singletons. These receptor sequences come from a female donor in good health.

The sample holds many counts of this clonotype. The chain uses TRBV12-3 or TRBV12-4 and TRBJ1-2; TRBD1 matches 7 bases. This CDR3 has 15 residues. V lost 7 bases and J lost 1; bases outside the gene matches: 9. The CDR3, as DNA: TGTGCCAGCACCCGCGACAGGGCCTTTAACTATGGCTACACCTTC. This translates into CASTRDRAFNYGYTF.

This clonotype was counted only a few times. The V and J genes are TRBV6-2 or TRBV6-3 and TRBJ2-3, with D tentatively TRBD1 or TRBD2 (5 bases each). With 2 bases removed from V and 4 bases from J, the gap between germline ends came to 7 bases. CDR3 length: 13 amino acids. CDR1 and CDR2 from the germline V gene are MNHEY and SVGEGT. Written as DNA, the CDR3 is TGTGCCAGCAGTTACCGGGGACCAGATACGCAGTATTTT. It specifies CASSYRGPDTQYF.

This clonotype was seen a few times. V is TRBV28 and J is TRBJ2-7; 8 positions agree with TRBD1. J lost 4 bases, V lost 9 bases, and 11 bases had no gene match. The CDR3 has 14 amino acids. Looked up from germline, CDR1 is MDHEN and CDR2 is SYDVKM. The CDR3 DNA reads TGTGCCAGTTCAGGGGGCGGTAGTTGGTACGAGCAGTACTTC. This encodes CASSGGGSWYEQYF. The complete variable domain, with remaining parts taken from reference TRBV28 and TRBJ2-7, reads DVKVTQSSRYLVKRTGEKVFLECVQDMDHENMFWYRQDPGLGLRLIYFSYDVKMKEKGDIPEGYSVSREKKERFSLILESASTNQTSMYLCASSGGGSWYEQYFGPGTRLTVT.

This clonotype showed up just a few times. The chain couples TRBV5-6 to TRBJ2-5, with TRBD2 matching 8 bases. The V gene's germline CDR1 is SGHDT and CDR2 YYEEEE. The CDR3 is made up of 15 amino acids. The ends lost 6 bases at V and 4 bases at J; junction bases unmatched: 11. CDR3 in amino acids: CASTFGLAGSETQYF. For the CDR3, the DNA is TGTGCCAGCACCTTTGGGCTAGCGGGTTCAGAGACCCAGTACTTC.

This clonotype was picked up many times. The V call is TRBV6-5, the J call TRBJ1-6; no reliable D call. Germline V lookup: CDR1 MNHEY, CDR2 SVGAGI. The CDR3 is made up of 13 amino acids. Between the trimmed V and J ends, which lost 6 bases and 9 bases, there was a span of 12 bases. The DNA of the CDR3 is TGTGCCAGCAGGACCTCCATAGTTTCACCCCTCCACTTT. This gives the protein CASRTSIVSPLHF.

The chain joins TRBV19 to TRBJ1-1; D is undetermined. V shed 7 bases and J shed 1 base, with 13 bases lying between them. The CDR3 is 14 amino acids. Germline CDR1 LNHDA, CDR2 SQIVND (reference sequence). This CDR3 reads CASTIRNRNTEAFF. CDR3 DNA: TGTGCCAGTACCATAAGGAACAGGAACACTGAAGCTTTCTTT.

This chain connects TRBV20-1 to TRBJ2-7; D ambiguous. With 0 bases removed from V and 1 base from J, the gap between germline ends came to 7 bases. CDR1 and CDR2 (germline): DFQATT, SNEGSKA (reference sequence). This CDR3 region has 13 residues. CDR3 sequence: CSARDYGSYEQYF. The CDR3 coding sequence is TGCAGTGCTAGAGATTACGGGTCCTACGAGCAGTACTTC.

This chain joins TRBV28 and TRBJ1-2; D is ambiguous. The CDR3 has 11 residues. Trimming left V 6 bases short and J 9 bases short, with 11 bases between. The V gene's germline CDR1 is MDHEN and CDR2 SYDVKM. The CDR3 nucleotides read TGTGCCAGCAGAACATTGGGGAGCTACACCTTC. Amino acid sequence: CASRTLGSYTF.

This clonotype was recorded only once. With a much larger clone just one base away, this may be a read error. The chain has TRBV6-6 and TRBJ2-1; D unclear. This CDR3 contains 15 residues. CDR1 and CDR2 from the germline V gene are MNHNY and SVGAGI (reference sequence). This chain's CDR3 is CVTQSQGIRYNEQFF. CDR3 DNA: TGTGTCACGCAGAGCCAAGGGATCCGGTACAATGAGCAGTTCTTC.

The chain joins TRBV12-3 or TRBV12-4 to TRBJ2-1, with D perhaps assigned TRBD1 or TRBD2 (5 bases each). The CDR3 covers 16 residues. With 5 bases removed from V and 0 bases from J, the gap between germline ends came to 14 bases. As DNA, the CDR3 is TGTGCCAGCAGTCACGGGACGAGGAGCTCCTACAATGAGCAGTTCTTC. Translation: CASSHGTRSSYNEQFF.

J is TRBJ2-3 and V is TRBV28; D ambiguous. The CDR3 has 15 residues. V lost 1 base to trimming and J lost 7 bases, with 15 bases between them. Germline assignment: CDR1 MDHEN and CDR2 SYDVKM. The CDR3 sequence: CASSLLFAGSNTQYF. The CDR3 bases are TGTGCCAGCAGTTTATTATTTGCCGGATCGAATACGCAGTATTTT.

J is TRBJ1-2 and V is TRBV10-3, with TRBD1 as a possible D gene (5 bases). The CDR3 totals 12 residues. In germline, CDR1 is ENHRY, CDR2 SYGVKD. V lost 8 bases, J lost 6 bases, and 13 bases lay in between. The CDR3 loop reads CAIHSRGNGYTF. The CDR3 DNA is TGTGCCATCCATTCGAGGGGAAATGGCTACACCTTC.

This sequence joins TRBV7-9 and TRBJ2-7; no reliable D call. The ends were cut back, 6 bases at V and 3 bases at J, with 15 bases in the middle. Germline loops: CDR1 SEHNR, CDR2 FQNEAQ (reference sequence). The CDR3 covers 14 residues. For the CDR3, the DNA is TGTGCCAGCAGTCGGACCAGAACAAGCTACGAGCAGTACTTC. Its translation: CASSRTRTSYEQYF.

This clonotype was seen many times. This sequence joins TRBV29-1 and TRBJ2-2, with D tentatively TRBD2 (7 bases). The CDR3 extends over 13 amino acids. With 4 bases removed from V and 3 bases from J, the gap between germline ends came to 9 bases. Germline-derived CDR1 and CDR2 are SQVTM and ANQGSEA. The CDR3 sequence: CSVGGGHTGELFF. The DNA of the CDR3 is TGCAGCGTTGGCGGGGGCCACACCGGGGAGCTGTTTTTT.

The chain recombines TRBV27 with TRBJ2-1; D is unresolved. The germline gives CDR1 MNHEY, CDR2 SMNVEV (reference sequence). This CDR3 is 12 amino acids long. Deletions cut 4 bases from V and 9 bases from J, with 10 bases between. The CDR3 nucleotides are TGTGCCAGCAGTTCCCCGTGGGCTGAGCAGTTCTTC. This sequence encodes CASSSPWAEQFF.

This clonotype was detected ten times or more. The chain joins TRBV20-1 to TRBJ1-2, with 7 bases matching TRBD1. CDR1 and CDR2 from the germline V gene are DFQATT and SNEGSKA (reference sequence). There are 13 residues in the CDR3. The V gene end was trimmed by 1 base and the J gene end by 4 bases; junction bases not matched to a gene: 3. CDR3 nucleotides: TGCAGTGCTAGAGGTGACAGGGTCTATGGCTACACCTTC. Encoded protein: CSARGDRVYGYTF.

The rearrangement joins TRBV19 to TRBJ2-1, with a tentative D call TRBD2 (6 bases). The ends were cut back, 3 bases at V and 1 base at J, with 10 bases in the middle. This CDR3 region has 15 residues. CDR1 is LNHDA and CDR2 is SQIVND in the germline V gene (reference sequence). In DNA form, the CDR3 reads TGTGCCAGTAGTATTCCCCTAGCGTCCTACAATGAGCAGTTCTTC. This codes for CASSIPLASYNEQFF.

The gene calls are TRBV7-3 and TRBJ2-3; the match to TRBD2 covers 8 bases. The germline V gene has CDR1 SGHTA and CDR2 FQGTGA. Unmatched junction bases numbered 7, after V lost 5 bases and J lost 3 bases. The CDR3 covers 15 residues. The CDR3 DNA reads as TGTGCCAGCAGCACTCTAGCGGGTACGACAGATACGCAGTATTTT. It specifies CASSTLAGTTDTQYF.

The chain uses TRBV20-1 and TRBJ2-1, with unresolved D. The V end lost 3 bases, the J end lost 3 bases, and 12 bases lay between the germline ends. In germline, CDR1 is DFQATT, CDR2 SNEGSKA (reference sequence). The CDR3 sequence is 14 residues long. The CDR3: CSASRVTNYNEQFF. The CDR3, as DNA: TGCAGTGCTAGTCGTGTTACAAACTACAATGAGCAGTTCTTC.

In its sample, this clonotype was seen a few times. The rearrangement links TRBV2 to TRBJ1-2; possibly TRBD1 for D (6 bases). CDR3 length: 12 residues. V was cut by 11 bases and J by 3 bases, with 13 bases left in between. Germline V gene lookup returns CDR1 SNHLY and CDR2 FYNNEI. The chain's CDR3 is CAGRQEDYGYTF. The CDR3 nucleotides read TGTGCCGGAAGACAGGAGGACTATGGCTACACCTTC.

This clonotype was found a few times. This chain joins TRBV6-2 or TRBV6-3 and TRBJ1-1; no reliable D call. The ends were cut back, 6 bases at V and 5 bases at J, with 10 bases in the middle. CDR1 and CDR2 (germline): MNHEY, SVGEGT. This CDR3 has 12 amino acids. The DNA of the CDR3 is TGTGCCAGCAGAAATAGGGTAACTGAAGCTTTCTTT. This sequence encodes CASRNRVTEAFF.

This clonotype was seen a few times. The rearrangement links TRBV4-1 to TRBJ2-7, with 8 bases aligning to TRBD1. The V segment lost 3 bases and the J segment 5 bases; nucleotides outside the gene matches: 18. Germline loops: CDR1 MGHRA, CDR2 YSYEKL. The CDR3 totals 18 residues. DNA for the CDR3: TGCGCCAGCAGCCAGAGAGATCCAAGACAGGGGCTATACGACGAGCAGTACTTC. It codes for CASSQRDPRQGLYDEQYF.

The sample holds many counts of this clonotype. CDR3 in DNA: TGTGCCAGCTCACCCACGACAGGGTGGGGCTATGGCTACACCTTC. This encodes CASSPTTGWGYGYTF. V gene TRBV18 combines with J gene TRBJ1-2, with 7 bases that match TRBD1. This CDR3 comprises 15 residues. V trimming: 3 bases; J trimming: 4 bases; junction bases outside the gene matches: 8. Per the germline V gene, CDR1 is KGHSH and CDR2 is LQKENI.

The chain carries TRBV28 and TRBJ1-5, with D possibly matching TRBD1 (5 bases). Germline V gene lookup returns CDR1 MDHEN and CDR2 SYDVKM. V was trimmed by 6 bases and J by 3 bases, leaving 27 bases between them. There are 19 residues in the CDR3. As DNA, the CDR3 is TGTGCCAGCAGCCAACTCCGGATAGGGGCAGTCAGCTCCAATCAGCCCCAGCATTTT. This gives the protein CASSQLRIGAVSSNQPQHF.

There are many counts of this clonotype. The chain couples TRBV6-5 to TRBJ2-7; D remains ambiguous. V lost 2 bases, J lost 0 bases, and 8 bases lay in between. CDR1 is MNHEY and CDR2 is SVGAGI in the germline V gene. This CDR3 is built from 14 residues. The chain's CDR3 is CASSYGRTSYEQYF. DNA for the CDR3: TGTGCCAGCAGTTACGGCAGAACCTCCTACGAGCAGTACTTC.

The chain employs TRBV5-1 and TRBJ2-7, with no clear D. Germline CDR1 and CDR2: SGHRS and YFSETQ. Trimming stripped 3 bases from V and 3 bases from J, with 19 bases between. CDR3 length: 16 amino acids. CDR3 DNA: TGCGCCAGCAGCTCCAATCCCCGCCCGACCTTCTACGAGCAGTACTTC. This encodes CASSSNPRPTFYEQYF.

The rearrangement joins TRBV12-3 or TRBV12-4 to TRBJ2-7; 11 bases are a match to TRBD1. V was clipped by 2 bases and J by 3 bases; unmatched bases: 9. CDR3 length: 17 residues. The CDR3 sequence: CASSLSPGDRGGYEQYF. The CDR3 DNA follows: TGTGCCAGCAGTTTATCCCCGGGGGACAGGGGGGGCTACGAGCAGTACTTC.